This T cell receptor beta chain was captured in a study of control samples from healthy donors and cancer patients. The data were produced by immunoSEQ multiplex PCR, yet TCRdb's version contains in-frame clones alone and is incomplete. The table shows 25,000 to 30,000 clones, with 85% occurring only once. With 1 base removed from V and 11 bases from J, the gap between germline ends came to 17 bases. There are 14 residues in the CDR3. CDR1 SGHTA and CDR2 FQGNSA come from the germline V gene. The V call is TRBV7-2, the J call TRBJ1-1; D is undetermined. The clonotype originates from a woman aged 55-70 years with head and neck cancer. Sample: PBMCs. The CDR3 region has the DNA TGTGCCAGCAGCTTAGTACGGGCCGGGCGAGCGGCTTTCTTT. This translates into CASSLVRAGRAAFF.